Listed below are T cell receptor beta chains from one sample, sequenced in a study of beta chain features in type 1 diabetes. Repertoires were generated with immunoSEQ multiplex PCR, while TCRdb's copy carries only in-frame clones and drops some. The sample lists about 40,000 clones, roughly 50% occurring once. Sequenced input: central memory CD4+ T cells from blood. These receptors were obtained from a woman younger than 35 in good health. Each CDR3 is given with its conserved first and last residue. D genes are given only for firm matches. A clone size is listed for some rows: how often the clone was seen (once, few, many), or a class if it is expanded.

V gene: TRBV6-1; J gene: TRBJ1-1; clone size: .; D gene: .; CDR3 DNA: TGTGGCACAGGGATGAACACTGAAGCTTTCTTT; CDR3 protein: CGTGMNTEAFF
V gene: TRBV6-6; J gene: TRBJ2-7; clone size: .; D gene: .; CDR3 DNA: TGTGCCAGCAGTTACCAGTACGAGCAGTACTTC; CDR3 protein: CASSYQYEQYF
V gene: TRBV2; J gene: TRBJ2-3; clone size: few; D gene: .; CDR3 DNA: TGTGCCAGCAGTCGCCTCGAGACAGATACGCAGTATTTT; CDR3 protein: CASSRLETDTQYF
V gene: TRBV2; J gene: TRBJ1-5; clone size: few; D gene: .; CDR3 DNA: TGTGCCAGCAGTTTGTCTCCCCGGGGGGTTCAGCCCCAGCATTTT; CDR3 protein: CASSLSPRGVQPQHF
V gene: TRBV19; J gene: TRBJ2-7; clone size: few; D gene: TRBD1; CDR3 DNA: TGTGCCAGTAGGGCGACAGGGAACTACGAGCAGTACTTC; CDR3 protein: CASRATGNYEQYF
V gene: TRBV19; J gene: TRBJ1-5; clone size: .; D gene: TRBD1; CDR3 DNA: TGTGCCAGTAGTCCCCAACAGGGGAATCAGCCCCAGCATTTT; CDR3 protein: CASSPQQGNQPQHF
V gene: TRBV28; J gene: TRBJ1-4; clone size: .; D gene: .; CDR3 DNA: TGTGCCAGCAGTTTTCAACAGGGAAATGAAAAACTGTTTTTT; CDR3 protein: CASSFQQGNEKLFF
V gene: TRBV14; J gene: TRBJ2-5; clone size: few; D gene: TRBD2; CDR3 DNA: TGTGCCAGCAGCCTACGGGACTATCAAGAGACCCAGTACTTC; CDR3 protein: CASSLRDYQETQYF
V gene: TRBV19; J gene: TRBJ2-7; clone size: few; D gene: .; CDR3 DNA: TGTGCCAGTAGGGCAGGGGCCTCCTACGAGCAGTACTTC; CDR3 protein: CASRAGASYEQYF
V gene: TRBV4-2; J gene: TRBJ2-7; clone size: .; D gene: .; CDR3 DNA: TGTGCCAGCAGCCAAGAGCGAATGAGCTCCTACGAGCAGTACTTC; CDR3 protein: CASSQERMSSYEQYF
V gene: TRBV27; J gene: TRBJ2-1; clone size: few; D gene: TRBD2; CDR3 DNA: TGTGTCTCTAAACCGCTAGCGGGATACAATGAGCAGTTCTTC; CDR3 protein: CVSKPLAGYNEQFF
V gene: TRBV5-5; J gene: TRBJ2-3; clone size: .; D gene: .; CDR3 DNA: TGTGCCAGCAGCTCACGCCCCGCGATGATCACAGATACGCAGTATTTT; CDR3 protein: CASSSRPAMITDTQYF
V gene: TRBV18; J gene: TRBJ2-7; clone size: few; D gene: .; CDR3 DNA: TGTGCCAGCTCCCTCGAGACTAGCTCCTACGAGCAGTACTTC; CDR3 protein: CASSLETSSYEQYF
V gene: TRBV5-1; J gene: TRBJ2-3; clone size: .; D gene: .; CDR3 DNA: TGCGCCAGCAGCTTTCTATCCGGTTCTAGCACAGATACGCAGTATTTT; CDR3 protein: CASSFLSGSSTDTQYF
V gene: TRBV9; J gene: TRBJ2-3; clone size: .; D gene: .; CDR3 DNA: TGTGCCAGCAGCGTAACTTCCCCCCCAGATACGCAGTATTTT; CDR3 protein: CASSVTSPPDTQYF
V gene: TRBV19; J gene: TRBJ2-5; clone size: .; D gene: .; CDR3 DNA: TGTGCCAGTGTTGGGGCCGCGGAGACCCAGTACTTC; CDR3 protein: CASVGAAETQYF
V gene: TRBV7-3; J gene: TRBJ2-6; clone size: few; D gene: .; CDR3 DNA: TGTGCCAGCAGCTTAACCAGGGCCGGGGCCAACGTCCTGACTTTC; CDR3 protein: CASSLTRAGANVLTF
V gene: TRBV19; J gene: TRBJ2-7; clone size: few; D gene: TRBD1; CDR3 DNA: TGTGCCAGTAGTGTCACCGGGACAGGGGTAAGCGAGCAGTACTTC; CDR3 protein: CASSVTGTGVSEQYF
V gene: TRBV10-3; J gene: TRBJ1-5; clone size: .; D gene: TRBD1; CDR3 DNA: TGTGCCATCAGTGAGACTGTGCCGGGACAGGGATATCAGCCCCAGCATTTT; CDR3 protein: CAISETVPGQGYQPQHF
V gene: TRBV5-1; J gene: TRBJ1-1; clone size: .; D gene: .; CDR3 DNA: TGCGCCAGCAGCTTGAATACTCACACTGAAGCTTTCTTT; CDR3 protein: CASSLNTHTEAFF
V gene: TRBV14; J gene: TRBJ2-7; clone size: .; D gene: .; CDR3 DNA: TGTGCCAGCAGCCAAGTGCGGAACGAGCAGTACTTC; CDR3 protein: CASSQVRNEQYF
V gene: TRBV2; J gene: TRBJ2-2; clone size: once; D gene: TRBD1; CDR3 DNA: TGTGCCAGCGCACGGGACAGGGACTACACCGGGGAGCTGTTTTTT; CDR3 protein: CASARDRDYTGELFF
V gene: TRBV14; J gene: TRBJ2-7; clone size: few; D gene: .; CDR3 DNA: TGTGCCAGCAGCCAAGCCAATCGGGTATACGAGCAGTACTTC; CDR3 protein: CASSQANRVYEQYF
V gene: TRBV30; J gene: TRBJ2-7; clone size: .; D gene: .; CDR3 DNA: TGTGCCTGGGGCTTTCACGAGCAGTACTTC; CDR3 protein: CAWGFHEQYF
V gene: TRBV5-5; J gene: TRBJ2-3; clone size: .; D gene: TRBD1; CDR3 DNA: TGTGCCAGCAGCTCAGGGGACAGGGTGGGCACAGATACGCAGTATTTT; CDR3 protein: CASSSGDRVGTDTQYF
V gene: TRBV29-1; J gene: TRBJ2-7; clone size: few; D gene: .; CDR3 DNA: TGCAGCGTTGAACCCAGGATCGGAGAGCAGTACTTC; CDR3 protein: CSVEPRIGEQYF
V gene: TRBV7-6; J gene: TRBJ2-1; clone size: few; D gene: .; CDR3 DNA: TGTGCCAGCAGCTTAGCTAGCGGATTCAGTGAGCAGTTCTTC; CDR3 protein: CASSLASGFSEQFF
V gene: TRBV30; J gene: TRBJ2-1; clone size: .; D gene: .; CDR3 DNA: TGTGCCTCATCTGAGCAGTTCTTC; CDR3 protein: CASSEQFF
V gene: TRBV5-1; J gene: TRBJ2-6; clone size: .; D gene: TRBD1; CDR3 DNA: TGCGCCAGCAGCCTAGGACAGGATCTCCATTCAGGGGCCAACGTCCTGACTTTC; CDR3 protein: CASSLGQDLHSGANVLTF
V gene: TRBV6-5; J gene: TRBJ2-5; clone size: few; D gene: .; CDR3 DNA: TGTGCCAGCAGTTACTCGATAGGAGTAGAGACCCAGTACTTC; CDR3 protein: CASSYSIGVETQYF
V gene: TRBV10-3; J gene: TRBJ2-5; clone size: .; D gene: TRBD2; CDR3 DNA: TGTGCCATCAGCCCGGGACTAGCGGGAGGAGGGCAAGAGACCCAGTACTTC; CDR3 protein: CAISPGLAGGGQETQYF
V gene: TRBV5-4; J gene: TRBJ1-6; clone size: .; D gene: .; CDR3 DNA: TGTGCCAGCAGCTTGGTTGGGGGCCCCAAGGATTCACCCCTCCACTTT; CDR3 protein: CASSLVGGPKDSPLHF
V gene: TRBV19; J gene: TRBJ2-7; clone size: few; D gene: TRBD1; CDR3 DNA: TGTGCCAGTAGCCATTCGGGACAGGGGACTTACGAGCAGTACTTC; CDR3 protein: CASSHSGQGTYEQYF
V gene: TRBV10-3; J gene: TRBJ1-1; clone size: .; D gene: TRBD1; CDR3 DNA: TGTGCCATCAGACCGGGACAGCGGGTGACTGAAGCTTTCTTT; CDR3 protein: CAIRPGQRVTEAFF
V gene: TRBV19; J gene: TRBJ1-4; clone size: .; D gene: TRBD1; CDR3 DNA: TGTGCCAGTAGTATCGCGGGACAGATGATTGCAACTAATGAAAAACTGTTTTTT; CDR3 protein: CASSIAGQMIATNEKLFF
V gene: TRBV5-1; J gene: TRBJ2-1; clone size: .; D gene: .; CDR3 DNA: TGCGCCAGCAGCTTGGGCGGGGCGAGCTCCTACAATGAGCAGTTCTTC; CDR3 protein: CASSLGGASSYNEQFF
V gene: TRBV5-1; J gene: TRBJ1-5; clone size: .; D gene: .; CDR3 DNA: TGCGCCAGCAGCGTGGATGGACAGCTGAATCAGCCCCAGCATTTT; CDR3 protein: CASSVDGQLNQPQHF
V gene: TRBV7-2; J gene: TRBJ2-1; clone size: .; D gene: .; CDR3 DNA: TGTGCCAGCAGCTGGACATTCCGAATTATGACGCCCTACAATGAGCAGTTCTTC; CDR3 protein: CASSWTFRIMTPYNEQFF
V gene: TRBV30; J gene: TRBJ2-5; clone size: .; D gene: .; CDR3 DNA: TGTGCCTGGAGTTTGGCGGAAGAGACCCAGTACTTC; CDR3 protein: CAWSLAEETQYF
V gene: TRBV7-2; J gene: TRBJ1-2; clone size: .; D gene: .; CDR3 DNA: TGTGCCAGCAGCTTAGGCGGGACGGAAGCTAACTATGGCTACACCTTC; CDR3 protein: CASSLGGTEANYGYTF
V gene: TRBV7-3; J gene: TRBJ1-2; clone size: .; D gene: .; CDR3 DNA: TGTGCCAGCAGCCCCGGACAGTCTTCGCGTTTTGGCTACACCTTC; CDR3 protein: CASSPGQSSRFGYTF
V gene: TRBV19; J gene: TRBJ1-5; clone size: .; D gene: TRBD1; CDR3 DNA: TGTGCCAGTAAAAACAGGGGAGGCAATCAGCCCCAGCATTTT; CDR3 protein: CASKNRGGNQPQHF
V gene: TRBV23-1; J gene: TRBJ2-1; clone size: .; D gene: TRBD1; CDR3 DNA: TGCGCCAGCAGTCAATCCCGGGACAGGGCCCATGAGCAGTTCTTC; CDR3 protein: CASSQSRDRAHEQFF
V gene: TRBV19; J gene: TRBJ2-2; clone size: .; D gene: TRBD2; CDR3 DNA: TGTGCCAGTAGTATTTATGGTCTGACTAGCGGCGGTACCGGGGAGCTGTTTTTT; CDR3 protein: CASSIYGLTSGGTGELFF
V gene: TRBV6-5; J gene: TRBJ1-1; clone size: .; D gene: .; CDR3 DNA: TGTGCCAGCAGACAGGGAAACGAAGCTTTCTTT; CDR3 protein: CASRQGNEAFF
V gene: TRBV6-1; J gene: TRBJ1-4; clone size: .; D gene: TRBD1; CDR3 DNA: TGTGCCAGCAGTGAGGGACAGGGGACTCCGAATGAAAAACTGTTTTTT; CDR3 protein: CASSEGQGTPNEKLFF
V gene: TRBV1; J gene: TRBJ2-3; clone size: .; D gene: .; CDR3 DNA: TGCACCAGCAGCCAAGTCCCCGGGACTAGCGGGAGATTCACAGATACGCAGTATTTT; CDR3 protein: CTSSQVPGTSGRFTDTQYF
V gene: TRBV5-1; J gene: TRBJ2-2; clone size: once; D gene: TRBD2; CDR3 DNA: TGCGCCAGCAGCTCGCGTCCGGGACTAGCGGGGGCCGCTTTGAACACCGGGGAGCTGTTTTTT; CDR3 protein: CASSSRPGLAGAALNTGELFF
V gene: TRBV6-1; J gene: TRBJ1-2; clone size: .; D gene: .; CDR3 DNA: TGTGCCAGCAGTTGGACATCCGACTATGGCTACACCTTC; CDR3 protein: CASSWTSDYGYTF
V gene: TRBV29-1; J gene: TRBJ2-3; clone size: .; D gene: TRBD1; CDR3 DNA: TGCAGCGTTGACGCCTCTTGGGACAGAGCCACAGATACGCAGTATTTT; CDR3 protein: CSVDASWDRATDTQYF
V gene: TRBV2; J gene: TRBJ1-1; clone size: few; D gene: TRBD1; CDR3 DNA: TGTGCCAGCAGTGTCGGACAGGGGGACACTGAAGCTTTCTTT; CDR3 protein: CASSVGQGDTEAFF